One sample yielded the 28 T cell receptor beta chains listed below, sequenced in a study of response to subunit inactivated influenza vaccine. TCRdb used MiXCR to reprocess the RT-PCR reads, holding one entry per CDR3 protein. The sample yields under 800,000 distinct CDR3 sequences, around 13% seen once. The source was PBMCs from blood, collected 14 days before vaccination. The receptors were sampled from a man in his fifties who received an inactivated influenza vaccine.

The V gene is TRBV7-9, the J gene TRBJ1-1, with TRBD1 matching over 8 bases. Germline loops: CDR1 SEHNR, CDR2 FQNEAQ (reference sequence). The CDR3 is made up of 16 amino acids. Germline trimming cut 4 bases from V and 1 base from J; bases unmatched to any gene: 8. CDR3 sequence (DNA): TGTGCCAGCAGCTACCGGGACAGGAAATCGAACACTGAAGCTTTCTTT. Translating gives CASSYRDRKSNTEAFF.

This clonotype was observed at least ten times. This chain connects TRBV5-5 to TRBJ2-3; D gene ambiguous. This CDR3 has 15 amino acids. The V end lost 0 bases, the J end lost 1 base, and 9 bases lay between the germline ends. CDR1 and CDR2 from the germline V gene are SGHKS and YYEKEE (reference sequence). In nucleotides, the CDR3 is TGTGCCAGCAGCTTGGTGCAGATTGGCACAGATACGCAGTATTTT. As protein: CASSLVQIGTDTQYF.

Only a few counts were recorded for this clonotype. As DNA, the CDR3 is TGTGCCAGCAGTTACTCTTATCCGGGACAGGGAATCTATGGCTACACCTTC. Protein product: CASSYSYPGQGIYGYTF. The V call is TRBV6-5, the J call TRBJ1-2; TRBD1 matches at 9 bases. Germline V gene data show CDR1 as MNHEY and CDR2 as SVGAGI. This CDR3 comprises 17 residues. The V segment lost 0 bases and the J segment 4 bases; nucleotides outside the gene matches: 9.

In this sample, this clonotype turned up a few times. This chain connects TRBV6-1 to TRBJ2-1; D is perhaps TRBD1 (6 bases). V was pared by 5 bases and J by 9 bases, with 14 bases between. Per germline, CDR1 MNHNS and CDR2 SASEGT. The CDR3 is made up of 13 amino acids. The CDR3 sequence: CASSQGRGREQFF. The CDR3 DNA reads TGTGCCAGCAGTCAAGGCAGGGGACGTGAGCAGTTCTTC.

In this sample, this clonotype turned up a few times. The rearrangement joins TRBV20-1 to TRBJ2-7, with D perhaps given as TRBD1 or TRBD2 (5 bases each). Germline-derived CDR1 and CDR2 are DFQATT and SNEGSKA (reference sequence). Trimming left V 3 bases short and J 4 bases short, with 13 bases between. The length of the CDR3 is 13 residues. Here the CDR3 reads CSASKGTLYEQYF. The CDR3 DNA is TGCAGTGCTAGCAAGGGGACGCTTTACGAGCAGTACTTC.

This clonotype was recorded at least ten times. The chain joins TRBV6-1 to TRBJ1-1, with D maybe TRBD1 (5 bases). The V and J ends lost 2 bases and 3 bases respectively, with 10 bases between them. Germline CDR1 and CDR2: MNHNS and SASEGT. The CDR3 contains 14 residues. The CDR3 sequence: CASSELGVDTEAFF. Written as DNA, the CDR3 is TGTGCCAGCAGTGAACTGGGGGTCGACACTGAAGCTTTCTTT.

The CDR3 loop is CASSFNYGYTF. CDR3 nucleotides: TGTGCCAGCAGTTTTAACTATGGCTACACCTTC. J is TRBJ1-2 and V is TRBV28; D remains unclear. Germline V lookup: CDR1 MDHEN, CDR2 SYDVKM. V was pared by 3 bases and J by 1 base, with 0 bases between. This CDR3 contains 11 residues.

This clonotype showed up just a few times. The chain links TRBV7-2 to TRBJ2-7, with 8 bases fitting TRBD2. In germline, CDR1 is SGHTA, CDR2 FQGNSA. V was pared by 4 bases and J by 9 bases, with 14 bases of the junction left unmatched. The CDR3 consists of 15 residues. In DNA, the CDR3 is TGTGCCAGCAGCTCGGGGGGGACACAGCTAGCGGTGCAGTACTTC. Translating gives CASSSGGTQLAVQYF. Full variable domain (missing parts from reference TRBV7-2 and TRBJ2-7): GAGVSQSPSNKVTEKGKDVELRCDPISGHTALYWYRQSLGQGLEFLIYFQGNSAPDKSGLPSDRFSAERTGGSVSTLTIQRTQQEDSAVYLCASSSGGTQLAVQYFGPGTRLTVT.

This clonotype has more than one count but fewer than ten. J is TRBJ2-7 and V is TRBV7-2, with 8 nucleotides matching TRBD2. The V segment lost 0 bases and the J segment 3 bases; nucleotides outside the gene matches: 7. Germline values: CDR1 SGHTA, CDR2 FQGNSA. There are 16 residues in the CDR3. CDR3 coding DNA: TGTGCCAGCAGCTTAGCTCTCACTAGCGGTGGCTACGAGCAGTACTTC. It translates to CASSLALTSGGYEQYF.

The sample holds a few counts of this clonotype. The genes are TRBV4-3 and TRBJ1-3, with D unresolved. The CDR3 extends over 15 amino acids. V was trimmed by 1 base and J by 5 bases, leaving 12 bases between them. Germline CDR1 reads LGHNA; CDR2 reads YSLEER. The DNA of the CDR3 is TGCGCCAGCAGCCAAGGGGCAGGAAAGAGAAACACCATATATTTT. Its translation: CASSQGAGKRNTIYF.

The chain is built from TRBV5-1 and TRBJ1-2, with unresolved D. Germline V lookup: CDR1 SGHRS, CDR2 YFSETQ. This CDR3 region has 13 residues. Trimming took off 4 bases at V and 3 bases at J, with 10 bases between the two ends. The CDR3 DNA reads TGCGCCAGCAGCCCCGAAGGGCACTATGGCTACACCTTC. Residues: CASSPEGHYGYTF.

This clonotype was observed at least ten times. The V call is TRBV4-3, the J call TRBJ2-7; possibly TRBD1 or TRBD2 for D (5 bases each). CDR3 size: 15 residues. Germline CDR1 and CDR2: LGHNA and YSLEER. Trimming stripped 0 bases from V and 5 bases from J, with 14 bases between. CDR3 bases: TGCGCCAGCAGCCAAGAAGCAGGGCGGGTCCACGAGCAGTACTTC. It yields the protein CASSQEAGRVHEQYF.

CDR3 sequence (DNA): TGTGCCAGCAGTTTAGGATATAACTATGGCTACACCTTC. This gives the protein CASSLGYNYGYTF. The chain combines TRBV12-3 or TRBV12-4 with TRBJ1-2; D is unclear. Trimming left V 1 base short and J 1 base short, with 4 bases between. There are 13 residues in the CDR3.

This clonotype was observed a handful of times. This chain connects TRBV6-1 to TRBJ1-2, with D maybe TRBD1 (5 bases). Germline CDR1 is MNHNS and CDR2 is SASEGT. V was cut by 6 bases and J by 9 bases, with 23 bases left in between. This CDR3 contains 15 residues. CDR3 nucleotides: TGTGCCAGCAGCCTCGAGGCCGGGGGAAGTGGAAGCTACACCTTC. It codes for CASSLEAGGSGSYTF.

In its sample, this clonotype was seen a few times. The genes are TRBV7-2 and TRBJ2-2; the D gene could be TRBD1 or TRBD2 (5 bases each). This CDR3 is built from 16 residues. V was trimmed by 5 bases and J by 2 bases, leaving 15 bases between them. CDR1 is SGHTA and CDR2 is FQGNSA in the germline V gene. The DNA of the CDR3 is TGTGCCAGCAGCCCTCGGGTGGGGACCAACACCGGGGAGCTGTTTTTT. Amino acids: CASSPRVGTNTGELFF.

The chain joins TRBV29-1 to TRBJ1-1; a weak D match, TRBD1 (5 bases). Germline V gene data show CDR1 as SQVTM and CDR2 as ANQGSEA. V lost 4 bases to trimming and J lost 3 bases, with 9 bases between them. The CDR3 sequence is 12 residues long. The CDR3 coding sequence is TGCAGCGTTGGCAGGGCCGACACTGAAGCTTTCTTT. This encodes CSVGRADTEAFF.

The chain couples TRBV5-1 to TRBJ2-2; 12 bases are a match to TRBD2. The CDR3 loop spans 15 amino acids. Unmatched junction bases numbered 2, after V lost 4 bases and J lost 4 bases. Germline V gene lookup returns CDR1 SGHRS and CDR2 YFSETQ. CDR3 sequence (DNA): TGCGCCAGCAGCACGGGACTAGCGGGCACCGGGGAGCTGTTTTTT. Its translation: CASSTGLAGTGELFF.

J is TRBJ1-5 and V is TRBV7-9; D not resolved. The CDR3 contains 14 residues. The germline CDR1 and CDR2 sequences are SEHNR and FQNEAQ (reference sequence). Deletions cut 0 bases from V and 7 bases from J, with 10 bases between. CDR3 nucleotide sequence: TGTGCCAGCAGCTTAGCGACCGCGGGCCAGCCCCAGCATTTT. Translating gives CASSLATAGQPQHF.

This chain connects TRBV30 to TRBJ2-3; 7 bases align to TRBD2. Germline V gene lookup returns CDR1 GTSNPN and CDR2 SVGIG (reference sequence). The junction had 8 bases not matched to a gene; V was cut back by 8 bases and J by 0 bases. CDR3 length: 14 residues. The CDR3 DNA reads as TGTGCCACCGATAGCGGGTATAGCACAGATACGCAGTATTTT. This codes for CATDSGYSTDTQYF.

This chain connects TRBV20-1 to TRBJ2-3, with TRBD2 as a possible D gene (5 bases). Trimming pared 3 bases from V and 2 bases from J, leaving 9 bases between. The CDR3 runs to 13 residues. Germline V lookup: CDR1 DFQATT, CDR2 SNEGSKA (reference sequence). CDR3 region: CSASQRITDTQYF. The CDR3, as DNA: TGCAGTGCTAGTCAGCGGATCACAGATACGCAGTATTTT.

This clonotype was observed a few times. The rearrangement uses TRBV20-1 and TRBJ2-3, with 11 nucleotides matching TRBD2. The CDR3 length is 17 residues. V shed 1 base and J 4 bases; nucleotides not matched to a gene: 10. The germline gives CDR1 DFQATT, CDR2 SNEGSKA (reference sequence). CDR3 sequence (DNA): TGCAGTGCTAGAGGAAGCCGACTAGCGGGGTTCCCAGATACGCAGTATTTT. Translated, it gives CSARGSRLAGFPDTQYF.

There are a few counts of this clonotype. This CDR3 reads CSASAPLLAMETQYF. CDR3 nucleotide sequence: TGCAGTGCTAGCGCACCCCTACTAGCGATGGAGACCCAGTACTTC. The chain is built from TRBV20-1 and TRBJ2-5; 7 bases agree with TRBD2. The germline gives CDR1 DFQATT, CDR2 SNEGSKA (reference sequence). V gave up 3 bases and J gave up 5 bases; unmatched junction bases: 12. The CDR3 runs 15 residues.

There are many counts of this clonotype. The rearrangement uses TRBV28 and TRBJ2-7; D unresolved. This CDR3 has 13 amino acids. Germline V gene lookup returns CDR1 MDHEN and CDR2 SYDVKM. V was pared by 6 bases and J by 4 bases, with 13 bases between. The CDR3: CASSPPPRYEQYF. CDR3 in DNA: TGTGCCAGCAGCCCCCCACCCAGATACGAGCAGTACTTC.

The J gene is TRBJ1-4, the V gene TRBV6-5, with D perhaps matching TRBD1 (5 bases). Trimming cost V 0 bases and J 11 bases, with 16 bases left between them. The CDR3 loop spans 15 amino acids. The germline V gene encodes CDR1 MNHEY and CDR2 SVGAGI. CDR3 sequence reads: CASSYSSGGDWKLFF. DNA for the CDR3: TGTGCCAGCAGTTACTCGAGCGGGGGAGATTGGAAACTGTTTTTT.

This clonotype was observed a few times. The CDR3 is CSAAHASSYEQYF. The CDR3 nucleotides are TGCAGTGCTGCTCACGCCAGCTCCTACGAGCAGTACTTC. The rearrangement links TRBV20-1 to TRBJ2-7; no reliable D call. Germline CDR1 and CDR2: DFQATT and SNEGSKA (reference sequence). The CDR3 covers 13 residues. Trimming took off 5 bases at V and 0 bases at J, with 11 bases between the two ends.

This clonotype was seen ten or more times. The chain couples TRBV2 to TRBJ2-1; 7 bases line up with TRBD2. J gave up 2 bases and V 4 bases, and 2 bases lay outside the gene matches. The germline gives CDR1 SNHLY, CDR2 FYNNEI. The CDR3 has 14 amino acids. CDR3 bases: TGTGCCAGCAGTGCCGCGGGAGCCTACAATGAGCAGTTCTTC. It encodes CASSAAGAYNEQFF.

The chain employs TRBV20-1 and TRBJ2-3; D is possibly TRBD1 or TRBD2 (5 bases each). With 3 bases removed from V and 0 bases from J, the gap between germline ends came to 13 bases. The CDR3 is 15 amino acids. CDR1 is DFQATT and CDR2 is SNEGSKA in the germline V gene (reference sequence). The CDR3 nucleotides are TGCAGTGCTAGGGGGCCGGGGTCTAGCACAGATACGCAGTATTTT. Amino acids: CSARGPGSSTDTQYF.

This clonotype was detected a few times. The chain joins TRBV29-1 to TRBJ2-3, with TRBD2 matching 8 bases. Germline V CDR1 and CDR2: SQVTM, ANQGSEA. V was clipped by 5 bases and J by 6 bases; unmatched bases: 7. The CDR3 totals 13 residues. The CDR3: CSVRRTSNDTQYF. CDR3 DNA sequence: TGCAGCGTTCGACGGACTAGCAACGATACGCAGTATTTT.